This is a list of T cell receptor beta chains from one sample in a study of cytomegalovirus exposure and HLA in healthy donors. Some clones are missing from TCRdb's copy, which holds only in-frame ones; the method was immunoSEQ multiplex PCR. The table shows some 180,000 clones, with approximately 86% occurring only once. Sequencing was done on a sample of PBMCs. The source is a young man in good health and CMV-seropositive. The conserved cysteine and the conserved F or W are not part of the CDR3 here.

V: TRBV29-1
J: TRBJ1-3
CDR3: SAAGGGNTIY

V: TRBV2
J: TRBJ2-3
CDR3: ASSETYADTQY

V: TRBV11-2
J: TRBJ2-7
CDR3: ASSLADSTYEQY

V: TRBV7-3
J: TRBJ2-7
CDR3: ASSLTTASYEQY

V: TRBV6-1
J: TRBJ1-4
CDR3: ASSERRSTNEKLF

V: TRBV11-3
J: TRBJ1-1
CDR3: ASSLEGSWNRENTEAF

V: TRBV9
J: TRBJ1-5
CDR3: ASSVAYNQPQH

V: TRBV2
J: TRBJ2-5
CDR3: ASSERASGGQETQY

V: TRBV2
J: TRBJ1-2
CDR3: ASRSTGYGYT

V: TRBV5-6
J: TRBJ2-7
CDR3: ASSGGTGSYEQY

V: TRBV30
J: TRBJ2-2
CDR3: GRDSLTGELF

V: TRBV7-8
J: TRBJ2-5
CDR3: ASSSLQETQY

V: TRBV29-1
J: TRBJ2-1
CDR3: SVKPNDEQF

V: TRBV23-1
J: TRBJ2-5
CDR3: ASQTWGGETQY

V: TRBV7-9
J: TRBJ2-3
CDR3: ASSSRTVTDTQY

V: TRBV30
J: TRBJ1-1
CDR3: AWRGGVGAF

V: TRBV15
J: TRBJ1-5
CDR3: ATSFTSGQGHGGQH

V: TRBV29-1
J: TRBJ2-3
CDR3: SVASGTDTQY

V: TRBV7-3
J: TRBJ1-2
CDR3: ASSPEPTGANGYT

V: TRBV2
J: TRBJ1-5
CDR3: ASSEKSGTGVQPQH

V: TRBV27
J: TRBJ2-1
CDR3: ASSTGLANYNEQF

V: TRBV28
J: TRBJ1-1
CDR3: ASSWGNTEAF

V: TRBV2
J: TRBJ1-1
CDR3: ASRGQGGTEAF

V: TRBV5-4
J: TRBJ2-6
CDR3: ATGQVRSGANVLT

V: TRBV11-2
J: TRBJ2-5
CDR3: ASSQGGQETQY